The 32 T cell receptor beta chains below come from one sample, sequenced in a study of OX40 agonist ivuxolimab in advanced cancers. The method was the immunoSEQ multiplex PCR assay. TCRdb mirrors the immuneACCESS table, restricted to in-frame sequences. Some clones are absent from its copies; in checked studies, under half trace to an unresolved V gene, and the reason for the others is unknown. This sample lists about 9,100 clones; roughly 70% were detected once. The biggest ten clones account for 35% to 45% of the sample. This specimen was CD4+ or CD8+ T cells sorted from blood, taken in a trial of the OX40 agonist ivuxolimab. The receptors were gathered from an adult with an advanced solid tumor such as melanoma, head and neck, liver or kidney cancer.

The chain couples TRBV9 to TRBJ2-1; TRBD1 matches at 9 bases. In germline, CDR1 is SGDLS, CDR2 YYNGEE. The junction had 3 bases not matched to a gene; V was cut back by 1 base and J by 7 bases. CDR3 length: 14 amino acids. The CDR3 DNA sequence: TGTGCCAGCAGCGTAACAGGGGGCAGGAATGAGCAGTTCTTC. This translates into CASSVTGGRNEQFF.

The chain recombines TRBV2 with TRBJ2-7; no definite D call. The V end was cut by 7 bases, the J end by 6 bases, with 7 bases between. The CDR3 sequence is 10 residues long. CDR1 is SNHLY, CDR2 FYNNEI, per germline. CDR3 in amino acids: CASTSLEQYF. Here the CDR3 DNA reads TGTGCCAGCACCTCGCTCGAGCAGTACTTC.

The chain is built from TRBV5-4 and TRBJ2-3; D remains unclear. Germline CDR1 and CDR2: SGHNT and YYREEE (reference sequence). The V end was cut by 0 bases, the J end by 1 base, with 12 bases between. The CDR3 extends over 16 amino acids. DNA of the CDR3: TGTGCCAGCAGCTTGGAATATTCCACAGGCACAGATACGCAGTATTTT. It specifies CASSLEYSTGTDTQYF. Looking up the rest from reference TRBV5-4 and TRBJ2-3 gives the full variable domain: ETGVTQSPTHLIKTRGQQVTLRCSSQSGHNTVSWYQQALGQGPQFIFQYYREEENGRGNFPPRFSGLQFPNYSSELNVNALELDDSALYLCASSLEYSTGTDTQYFGPGTRLTVL.

This clone was detected a few times. The J gene is TRBJ2-2, the V gene TRBV6-4; the match to TRBD2 covers 11 bases. The CDR3 is made up of 16 amino acids. Germline CDR1 MRHNA, CDR2 SNTAGT. J gave up 5 bases and V 3 bases, and 5 bases lay outside the gene matches. The CDR3 loop is CASSELAGVGTGELFF. The CDR3 nucleotides are TGTGCCAGCAGTGAACTAGCGGGAGTCGGGACCGGGGAGCTGTTTTTT.

This chain connects TRBV27 to TRBJ2-3; D gene unclear. This CDR3 region has 15 residues. The germline V gene encodes CDR1 MNHEY and CDR2 SMNVEV (reference sequence). Deletions cut 3 bases from V and 0 bases from J, with 10 bases between. Written as DNA, the CDR3 is TGTGCCAGCAGTTTGGCCGAAACTAGCACAGATACGCAGTATTTT. This encodes CASSLAETSTDTQYF.

The genes are TRBV5-1 and TRBJ2-7; possible D gene TRBD1, 6 bases. Germline loops: CDR1 SGHRS, CDR2 YFSETQ. V lost 4 bases, J lost 0 bases, and 14 bases lay in between. CDR3 length: 15 residues. The CDR3 DNA is TGCGCCAGCAGCCTGGGGGCAAGGGACTCCTACGAGCAGTACTTC. Protein: CASSLGARDSYEQYF.

The genes are TRBV4-1 and TRBJ1-4; the D is unclear. Germline loops: CDR1 MGHRA, CDR2 YSYEKL. The CDR3 length is 13 residues. Trimming took off 4 bases at V and 6 bases at J, with 9 bases between the two ends. In DNA, the CDR3 is TGCGCCAGCAGCCGAGAAGGAGATGAAAAACTGTTTTTT. Translated, it gives CASSREGDEKLFF.

This chain uses TRBV7-6 with TRBJ1-5, with D possibly TRBD1 on 6 matching bases. V was trimmed by 2 bases and J by 2 bases, leaving 7 bases between them. Germline-derived CDR1 and CDR2 are SGHVS and FNYEAQ. The CDR3 runs to 14 residues. In DNA, the CDR3 is TGTGCCAGCAGCTTAAAGGGGGGCAATCAGCCCCAGCATTTT. Amino acids: CASSLKGGNQPQHF.

This sequence joins TRBV5-4 and TRBJ2-3, with a tentative D call TRBD1 (6 bases). V shed 6 bases and J shed 4 bases, with 12 bases lying between them. Per germline, CDR1 SGHNT and CDR2 YYREEE (reference sequence). The CDR3 consists of 13 residues. CDR3 protein: CASMGARADTQYF. CDR3 DNA sequence: TGTGCCAGCATGGGGGCGAGGGCAGATACGCAGTATTTT. The variable domain in full, with the rest retrieved from reference TRBV5-4 and TRBJ2-3, is ETGVTQSPTHLIKTRGQQVTLRCSSQSGHNTVSWYQQALGQGPQFIFQYYREEENGRGNFPPRFSGLQFPNYSSELNVNALELDDSALYLCASMGARADTQYFGPGTRLTVL.

V usage is TRBV7-2 and J usage is TRBJ1-2; maybe TRBD1 (5 bases). This CDR3 has 14 residues. The ends were cut back, 1 base at V and 6 bases at J, with 12 bases in the middle. Germline CDR1 is SGHTA and CDR2 is FQGNSA. The CDR3 DNA sequence: TGTGCCAGCAGCTTAGGTTCAGGGAGCAATGGCTACACCTTC. Encoded protein: CASSLGSGSNGYTF. The full variable domain, completed using reference TRBV7-2 and TRBJ1-2, is GAGVSQSPSNKVTEKGKDVELRCDPISGHTALYWYRQSLGQGLEFLIYFQGNSAPDKSGLPSDRFSAERTGGSVSTLTIQRTQQEDSAVYLCASSLGSGSNGYTFGSGTRLTVV.

This clone was counted a single time. The rearrangement links TRBV27 to TRBJ2-1; D might be TRBD1 or TRBD2, each matching 5 bases. Germline lookup yields CDR1 MNHEY and CDR2 SMNVEV (reference sequence). The length of the CDR3 is 13 residues. Deletions cut 3 bases from V and 7 bases from J, with 10 bases between. CDR3 region: CASSFRGENEQFF. In DNA form, the CDR3 reads TGTGCCAGCAGTTTCCGGGGCGAAAATGAGCAGTTCTTC.

Sample share makes this clone medium-sized. The V gene is TRBV5-4, the J gene TRBJ2-7; D remains unclear. The germline V gene has CDR1 SGHNT and CDR2 YYREEE (reference sequence). CDR3 length equals 14 residues. The V gene lost 0 bases and the J gene lost 2 bases, with 9 bases spanning the gap. CDR3: CASSLGRSPYEQYF. Written as DNA, the CDR3 is TGTGCCAGCAGCTTGGGCAGGAGTCCCTACGAGCAGTACTTC.

The CDR3 DNA reads TGTGCCAGTAGATCGACTGCAATCTCCTACGAGCAGTACTTC. Amino acids: CASRSTAISYEQYF. V gene TRBV19 combines with J gene TRBJ2-7; D remains ambiguous. CDR1 is LNHDA, CDR2 SQIVND, per germline (reference sequence). The germline V and J ends were trimmed by 6 bases and 0 bases, with 12 bases remaining between them. This CDR3 comprises 14 residues.

The CDR3 reads CASSDSRDPYNEQFF. CDR3 DNA sequence: TGTGCCAGCAGTGACTCAAGGGACCCATACAATGAGCAGTTCTTC. This sequence joins TRBV6-4 and TRBJ2-1; D may correspond to TRBD1 or TRBD2 (5 bases each). Germline values: CDR1 MRHNA, CDR2 SNTAGT. V was cut by 0 bases and J by 4 bases, with 10 bases left in between. The CDR3 covers 15 residues.

The chain links TRBV10-2 to TRBJ1-1; D is possibly TRBD1 (6 bases). CDR1 and CDR2 (germline): WSHSY, SAAADI. V gave up 6 bases and J gave up 0 bases, with 17 bases separating them. The CDR3 runs to 16 residues. As DNA, the CDR3 is TGCGCCAGCAGACTTACAGGGCCCGACCTGAACACTGAAGCTTTCTTT. It codes for CASRLTGPDLNTEAFF.

The rearrangement joins TRBV6-4 to TRBJ2-3, with 9 bases aligning to TRBD1. The CDR3 has 15 amino acids. Germline assignment: CDR1 MRHNA and CDR2 SNTAGT. The ends lost 0 bases at V and 4 bases at J; junction bases unmatched: 2. Written as DNA, the CDR3 is TGTGCCAGCAGTGACTCGACAGGGGGATCAGATACGCAGTATTTT. Its protein is CASSDSTGGSDTQYF.

The chain carries TRBV7-9 and TRBJ2-5; the D call may be TRBD1 or TRBD2 (5 bases each). Trimming took off 5 bases at V and 13 bases at J, with 14 bases between the two ends. This CDR3 region has 11 residues. From germline, CDR1 is SEHNR and CDR2 FQNEAQ (reference sequence). The CDR3 DNA reads as TGTGCCAGCAGCCTGGGATACGGGGCGTACTTC. This encodes CASSLGYGAYF.

This clone is medium-sized within its sample. The J gene is TRBJ2-7, the V gene TRBV28, with 7 bases aligning to TRBD2. The CDR3 totals 17 residues. Trimming at V came to 1 base and at J to 0 bases, leaving 9 bases not matched to a gene. Per the germline V gene, CDR1 is MDHEN and CDR2 is SYDVKM. In DNA, the CDR3 is TGTGCCAGCAGTTTATTCGGGTCTTCTAGCGGCTCCTACGAGCAGTACTTC. This translates into CASSLFGSSSGSYEQYF.

This clone is medium-sized. V usage is TRBV7-2 and J usage is TRBJ2-1; D unclear. V shed 4 bases and J shed 5 bases, with 9 bases lying between them. Per germline, CDR1 SGHTA and CDR2 FQGNSA. This CDR3 spans 13 amino acids. The CDR3 coding sequence is TGTGCCAGCAGCTCAACTAACCACAATGAGCAGTTCTTC. This codes for CASSSTNHNEQFF.

The rearrangement uses TRBV5-1 and TRBJ2-2; no clear D gene. Trimming left V 4 bases short and J 5 bases short, with 9 bases between. There are 13 residues in the CDR3. Germline CDR1 and CDR2: SGHRS and YFSETQ. The CDR3 loop is CASSSSETGELFF. In DNA form, the CDR3 reads TGCGCCAGCAGCAGCTCAGAGACCGGGGAGCTGTTTTTT.

The chain employs TRBV29-1 and TRBJ2-2; 9 bases map to TRBD1. V gave up 1 base and J gave up 1 base; unmatched junction bases: 7. This CDR3 has 17 amino acids. The germline V gene encodes CDR1 SQVTM and CDR2 ANQGSEA. The CDR3 spells CSVEGTGEWGNTGELFF. CDR3 sequence (DNA): TGCAGCGTTGAAGGGACAGGGGAGTGGGGGAACACCGGGGAGCTGTTTTTT.

The V and J genes are TRBV28 and TRBJ2-7; 9 bases match TRBD1. The CDR3 is 15 amino acids. CDR1 and CDR2 from the germline V gene are MDHEN and SYDVKM. After removal of 1 base from V and 1 base from J, the junction contained 2 bases not matched to a gene. For the CDR3, the DNA is TGTGCCAGCAGTTTATTCGGGACAGGGTCCTACGAGCAGTACTTC. Its translation is CASSLFGTGSYEQYF.

Regarding this clone: The junction differs from germline at one of its ends, possibly a read error. The rearrangement joins TRBV10-3 to TRBJ2-7, with TRBD1 matching over 10 bases. This CDR3 is built from 14 residues. The germline CDR1 and CDR2 sequences are ENHRY and SYGVKD. The CDR3 here is CASSYLGTGVEQYF. CDR3 DNA: TGTGCCAGCAGTTACTTGGGGACAGGGGTCGAGCAGTACTTC.

The chain recombines TRBV28 with TRBJ1-3; a possible D gene is TRBD1 (6 bases). In germline, CDR1 is MDHEN, CDR2 SYDVKM. V was pared by 2 bases and J by 9 bases, with 14 bases between. The CDR3 consists of 14 residues. DNA for the CDR3: TGTGCCAGCAGTTTAACAGGGCTTGGGGGCACCATATATTTT. Translation: CASSLTGLGGTIYF.

The count of this clone is one. This chain uses TRBV9 with TRBJ2-1; maybe TRBD1 (6 bases). With 3 bases removed from V and 2 bases from J, the gap between germline ends came to 6 bases. Germline V gives CDR1 SGDLS, CDR2 YYNGEE. The CDR3 covers 13 residues. In DNA form, the CDR3 reads TGTGCCAGCAGCGGGGACACCTACAATGAGCAGTTCTTC. This encodes CASSGDTYNEQFF. The whole variable domain, remainder taken from reference TRBV9 and TRBJ2-1, is DSGVTQTPKHLITATGQRVTLRCSPRSGDLSVYWYQQSLDQGLQFLIQYYNGEERAKGNILERFSAQQFPDLHSELNLSSLELGDSALYFCASSGDTYNEQFFGPGTRLTVL.

This clone showed up many times. CDR3 in DNA: TGTGCCAGCACCTCGGGACCGAACACCGGGGAGCTGTTTTTT. This gives the protein CASTSGPNTGELFF. This sequence joins TRBV6-1 and TRBJ2-2; TRBD1 or TRBD2 may be the D gene (5 bases each). Trimming left V 7 bases short and J 0 bases short, with 9 bases between. Germline-derived CDR1 and CDR2 are MNHNS and SASEGT. There are 14 residues in the CDR3.

The chain couples TRBV6-5 to TRBJ2-3, with a weak D call TRBD1 (5 bases). The germline V gene encodes CDR1 MNHEY and CDR2 SVGAGI. The germline V and J ends were trimmed by 0 bases and 7 bases, with 14 bases remaining between them. CDR3 length: 15 amino acids. The CDR3 nucleotides are TGTGCCAGCAGTTACTCGATAGGGGATCGCAATACGCAGTATTTT. This translates into CASSYSIGDRNTQYF.

This chain connects TRBV20-1 to TRBJ2-4; D call uncertain. CDR3 size: 11 residues. Trimming removed 1 base from V and 10 bases from J, with 8 bases in between. The germline CDR1 and CDR2 sequences are DFQATT and SNEGSKA (reference sequence). CDR3 bases: TGCAGTGCTAGAGGGGGTGGGATTCAGTACTTC. Translation gives CSARGGGIQYF.

The chain joins TRBV27 to TRBJ2-1; tentative D call: TRBD2 (5 bases). The CDR3 is made up of 14 amino acids. CDR1 MNHEY and CDR2 SMNVEV come from the germline V gene (reference sequence). V shed 6 bases and J shed 6 bases, with 15 bases lying between them. CDR3 sequence reads: CASRPDSPINEQFF. The DNA for the CDR3 is TGTGCCAGCAGACCGGACTCACCGATCAATGAGCAGTTCTTC.

CDR3 sequence: CASSPEAGGVYNEQFF. The CDR3 nucleotides are TGTGCCAGCAGCCCAGAGGCGGGAGGGGTCTACAATGAGCAGTTCTTC. The chain couples TRBV7-6 to TRBJ2-1, with 9 bases identical to TRBD2. This CDR3 contains 16 residues. Germline V gene sequence: CDR1 SGHVS, CDR2 FNYEAQ. Trimming took 5 bases from V and 3 from J; bases not matched to a gene: 8.

The chain joins TRBV15 to TRBJ2-2, with D perhaps TRBD1 (5 bases). CDR3 length: 15 amino acids. Germline V lookup: CDR1 LNHNV, CDR2 YYDKDF (reference sequence). With 9 bases removed from V and 0 bases from J, the gap between germline ends came to 14 bases. The CDR3 is CATKRSDTNTGELFF. The DNA of the CDR3 is TGTGCCACGAAGAGATCGGACACGAACACCGGGGAGCTGTTTTTT.

The chain links TRBV14 to TRBJ2-5; TRBD2 might be the D (5 bases). The germline V and J ends were trimmed by 4 bases and 5 bases, with 11 bases remaining between them. Germline assignment: CDR1 SGHDN and CDR2 FVKESK. CDR3 length: 13 residues. The CDR3 reads CASSPLGWETQYF. CDR3 coding DNA: TGTGCCAGCAGCCCACTAGGGTGGGAGACCCAGTACTTC.